Listed below are T cell receptor beta chains from one sample, sequenced in a study of blood T cell repertoires in COVID-19. Using immunoSEQ multiplex PCR, the repertoire was profiled, and TCRdb retains in-frame clones only, with some absent. The table records some 260,000 clones, 70% to 85% of them present only once. Input material: peripheral blood. These receptors were taken from a woman between 40 and 50 years old with active or convalescent COVID-19. Both conserved end residues are part of each CDR3. D genes are given only for firm matches. Expanded clones are given a class, and other clones once, few, many or no size at all.

TRBJ1-6	TRBV30	NA	NA	TGTGCCTGGACCTCGACTAATAATTCACCCCTCCACTTT	CAWTSTNNSPLHF
TRBJ2-3	TRBV27	NA	NA	TGTGCCAGCAGGGTTACAGGATATAGCACAGATACGCAGTATTTT	CASRVTGYSTDTQYF
TRBJ2-1	TRBV9	TRBD2	NA	TGTGCCAGCAGCCCTGGTACAGCGGGGGGTTGGAATGAGCAGTTCTTC	CASSPGTAGGWNEQFF
TRBJ2-3	TRBV5-8	TRBD1	NA	TGTGCCAGCAGCGCACTGACAGGGGAGGGCACAGATACGCAGTATTTT	CASSALTGEGTDTQYF
TRBJ2-2	TRBV6-5	NA	NA	TGTGCCAGCAGTCCTCACAGGGATCTGGGGGAGCTGTTTTTT	CASSPHRDLGELFF
TRBJ1-2	TRBV14	NA	NA	TGTGCCAGCAGCCAGTTCCAGGGTCGAGGCTACACCTTC	CASSQFQGRGYTF
TRBJ2-7	TRBV5-1	NA	NA	TGCGCCAGCACGAAGGGGGTCGAGCAGTACTTC	CASTKGVEQYF
TRBJ2-1	TRBV29-1	NA	NA	TGCAGCGTTCACCCCTCGGCGGCGATTAGCTCCTACAATGAGCAGTTCTTC	CSVHPSAAISSYNEQFF
TRBJ2-7	TRBV19	NA	NA	TGTGCCAGTAGTATACGTTGGGGGCCGATCTACGAGCAGTACTTC	CASSIRWGPIYEQYF
TRBJ1-2	TRBV19	NA	once	TGTGCCAGTAGTGCAGGGGACCGTCGTGGCTACACCTTC	CASSAGDRRGYTF
TRBJ2-1	TRBV19	NA	few	TGTGCCAGTAGTATACAACTCTTGTCCTACAATGAGCAGTTCTTC	CASSIQLLSYNEQFF
TRBJ1-3	TRBV19	NA	NA	TGTGCCAGTAGTTTCACAGGGTCGGGTGGAAACACCATATATTTT	CASSFTGSGGNTIYF
TRBJ1-6	TRBV19	NA	NA	TGTGCCAGTAGTAGACAGACAGGCCAGGTACCCCTCCACTTT	CASSRQTGQVPLHF
TRBJ2-1	TRBV6-1	TRBD2	once	TGTGCCAGCAGTGAACCAGCGGGGGCCTATTCTTACAATGAGCAGTTCTTC	CASSEPAGAYSYNEQFF
TRBJ1-6	TRBV28	TRBD1	NA	TGTGCCAGCAGTCCGACAGGGAGTTCACCCCTCCACTTT	CASSPTGSSPLHF
TRBJ1-4	TRBV28	TRBD1	NA	TGTGCCAGCAGTTTCCGGACAGGGCCCTCGGTTCGTGAAAAACTGTTTTTT	CASSFRTGPSVREKLFF
TRBJ2-5	TRBV5-1	TRBD1	once	TGCGCCAGCAGCTGGGGGACAGGGGCCGGGCAAGAGACCCAGTACTTC	CASSWGTGAGQETQYF
TRBJ1-2	TRBV29-1	NA	NA	TGCAGCGCCGCCTCTGGAGGGGTTGGCCGACACAGCTACACCTTC	CSAASGGVGRHSYTF
TRBJ1-5	TRBV10-3	NA	NA	TGTGCCATCAGTGAGGGGGGCGCGGGCAATCAGCCCCAGCATTTT	CAISEGGAGNQPQHF
TRBJ1-6	TRBV23-1	TRBD1	NA	TGCGCCAGCAGTCATCTCCCGAGGACAGGGGGCTGGTCACCCCTCCACTTT	CASSHLPRTGGWSPLHF
TRBJ2-5	TRBV11-3	NA	NA	TGTGCCAGCAGCTTAGAGACTGAAGAGACCCAGTACTTC	CASSLETEETQYF
TRBJ2-3	TRBV27	NA	NA	TGTGCCAGCAGCCGGGATGATACCGCGGATACGCAGTATTTT	CASSRDDTADTQYF